The rows below give T cell receptor beta chains drawn from one sample of a study of blood T cells in healthy people across ages. TCRdb analysed the 5' RACE reads with MiXCR anew, one entry per CDR3 protein. The top ten hold over 5% of the sample, which has about 1.4 million distinct CDR3 sequences, around 55% seen once. The specimen was blood. The receptors originated from a man younger than 35 in good health. Each CDR3 is given with its conserved first and last residue. Each record gives: clone size, J gene, D gene, V gene, CDR3 protein, CDR3 DNA. D genes are given only for firm matches. Where a row states a size, it is once, few, many or the class of an expanded clone; other rows omit it.

few,TRBJ2-7,TRBD1,TRBV10-3,CAISGGTAYYEQYF,TGTGCCATCAGTGGGGGGACAGCTTATTACGAGCAGTACTTC
.,TRBJ2-2,TRBD2,TRBV5-1,CASSLEPILAKSTGELFF,TGCGCCAGCAGCTTGGAACCCATACTAGCGAAATCGACCGGGGAGCTGTTTTTT
.,TRBJ1-6,TRBD1,TRBV4-1,CASSQPGTGYNSPLHF,TGCGCCAGCAGCCAACCGGGGACAGGATATAATTCACCCCTCCACTTT
few,TRBJ2-7,.,TRBV28,CASSFHQAYEQYF,TGTGCCAGCAGTTTTCATCAGGCTTACGAGCAGTACTTC
few,TRBJ2-3,.,TRBV7-2,CASSFQGEYTQYF,TGTGCCAGCAGCTTCCAAGGAGAATATACGCAGTATTTT
.,TRBJ2-1,TRBD2,TRBV7-9,CASSTSGSSYNEQFF,TGTGCCAGCAGCACTAGCGGGAGCTCCTACAATGAGCAGTTCTTC
once,TRBJ1-1,.,TRBV2,CASSDGPFVAEAFF,TGTGCCAGCAGTGATGGCCCATTTGTCGCTGAAGCTTTCTTT
few,TRBJ2-7,.,TRBV13,CASSANEGRHEQYF,TGTGCCAGCAGCGCGAATGAGGGGAGGCACGAGCAGTACTTC
few,TRBJ2-7,TRBD1,TRBV6-1,CASSGDRVSYEQYF,TGTGCCAGCAGTGGGGACAGGGTCTCCTACGAGCAGTACTTC
.,TRBJ2-3,.,TRBV4-3,CASSQEGLGSADTQYF,TGCGCCAGCAGCCAAGAAGGTCTTGGAAGCGCAGATACGCAGTATTTT
.,TRBJ2-7,TRBD2,TRBV20-1,CSARASGGITSEQYF,TGCAGTGCTAGAGCTAGCGGGGGAATCACAAGCGAGCAGTACTTC
once,TRBJ2-7,TRBD1,TRBV12-3/TRBV12-4,CASSSPSDRSTIYYEQYF,TGTGCCAGCAGTTCCCCCTCGGACAGGTCCACAATCTACTACGAGCAGTACTTC
.,TRBJ1-5,.,TRBV28,CASRTESAQHF,TGTGCCAGCAGAACGGAATCAGCCCAGCATTTT
few,TRBJ2-7,TRBD2,TRBV7-9,CASTTSGSLHEQYF,TGTGCCAGCACAACTAGCGGGAGTCTCCACGAGCAGTACTTC
.,TRBJ2-3,.,TRBV29-1,CSVRTESTDTQYF,TGCAGCGTCAGGACAGAGAGCACAGATACGCAGTATTTT
once,TRBJ2-5,TRBD2,TRBV20-1,CSANRAGGLETQYF,TGCAGTGCTAATCGAGCGGGGGGGCTAGAGACCCAGTACTTC
.,TRBJ2-1,.,TRBV4-1,CASSQEGLWRDRRDEQFF,TGCGCCAGCAGCCAAGAAGGTTTATGGCGGGACCGCCGGGATGAGCAGTTCTTC
few,TRBJ2-7,.,TRBV29-1,CSVVGGEQYF,TGCAGCGTTGTCGGAGGCGAGCAGTACTTC
few,TRBJ1-4,.,TRBV7-9,CASSLSATTNEKLFF,TGTGCCAGCAGCTTATCGGCCACAACTAATGAAAAACTGTTTTTT
.,TRBJ1-2,.,TRBV7-6,CASSHSGGPLGGYTF,TGTGCCAGCAGCCACTCGGGGGGCCCCCTTGGTGGCTACACCTTC
.,TRBJ2-7,.,TRBV7-8,CASSLVGTRGYEQYF,TGTGCCAGCAGCTTAGTCGGGACAAGAGGTTACGAGCAGTACTTC
.,TRBJ2-7,TRBD2,TRBV20-1,CSARTSGGVSYEQYF,TGCAGTGCTCGGACTAGCGGGGGGGTTTCCTACGAGCAGTACTTC
.,TRBJ1-2,TRBD1,TRBV6-1,CASSEASGQGAGGYTF,TGTGCCAGCAGTGAAGCGTCGGGACAGGGGGCAGGTGGCTACACCTTC
.,TRBJ2-1,.,TRBV28,CASTKRAGEQFF,TGTGCCAGCACCAAAAGGGCAGGGGAGCAGTTCTTC
.,TRBJ2-7,.,TRBV20-1,CSARDWGSGDEQYF,TGCAGTGCTAGAGATTGGGGATCCGGTGACGAGCAGTACTTC
.,TRBJ2-4,.,TRBV15,CATSRDGAGKDIQYF,TGTGCCACCAGCAGAGATGGGGCGGGGAAGGACATTCAGTACTTC
.,TRBJ2-7,TRBD2,TRBV20-1,CSASVTSGINEQYF,TGCAGTGCTAGTGTGACTAGCGGGATTAACGAGCAGTACTTC
.,TRBJ2-2,.,TRBV24-1,CATSARDSLNTGELFF,TGTGCCACCAGTGCGCGGGACAGCTTGAACACCGGGGAGCTGTTTTTT
.,TRBJ2-7,.,TRBV5-1,CASSVPEGAGAFDEQYF,TGCGCCAGCAGCGTCCCCGAGGGGGCGGGGGCCTTCGATGAGCAGTACTTC
.,TRBJ2-5,.,TRBV29-1,CSVLSRDQETQYF,TGCAGCGTTCTGAGCCGGGACCAAGAGACCCAGTACTTC
.,TRBJ2-1,.,TRBV21-1,CASSKGQGVKFF,TGTGCCAGCAGCAAAGGTCAGGGGGTAAAGTTCTTC
.,TRBJ2-5,.,TRBV20-1,CSATRGIGKETQYF,TGCAGTGCTACCAGAGGGATAGGGAAGGAGACCCAGTACTTC
few,TRBJ2-7,.,TRBV9,CASSVSLDSYEQYF,TGTGCCAGCAGCGTCTCCTTGGACAGCTACGAGCAGTACTTC
few,TRBJ2-7,.,TRBV25-1,CASQTPIVERALSYEQYF,TGTGCCAGCCAAACCCCCATAGTAGAGCGGGCCCTTTCCTACGAGCAGTACTTC
.,TRBJ2-7,.,TRBV2,CASSDSSGRSYEQYF,TGTGCCAGCAGTGACAGCTCCGGACGAAGCTACGAGCAGTACTTC
few,TRBJ2-5,TRBD2,TRBV28,CASSPWGGNQETQYF,TGTGCCAGCAGTCCCTGGGGGGGGAACCAAGAGACCCAGTACTTC
.,TRBJ2-5,TRBD2,TRBV19,CASTPLTSGRGQEQYF,TGTGCCAGTACTCCTCTGACTAGCGGGAGAGGACAGGAGCAGTACTTC
.,TRBJ1-4,TRBD1,TRBV6-5,CASSTGGGNEKLFF,TGTGCCAGCAGTACAGGGGGCGGAAATGAAAAACTGTTTTTT
few,TRBJ1-2,.,TRBV7-9,CASSLGTENNYGYTF,TGTGCCAGCAGCTTAGGGACAGAGAATAACTATGGCTACACCTTC
.,TRBJ2-5,TRBD2,TRBV4-1,CASSRRLARSEETQYF,TGCGCCAGCAGCCGTCGACTAGCCAGGTCTGAAGAGACCCAGTACTTC
.,TRBJ1-2,.,TRBV9,CATHQGGYGYTF,TGTGCCACTCACCAGGGAGGGTATGGCTACACCTTC
.,TRBJ1-4,TRBD1,TRBV6-5,CASSPQGALEKLFF,TGTGCCAGCAGTCCGCAGGGGGCTCTGGAAAAACTGTTTTTT
.,TRBJ1-1,TRBD1,TRBV5-1,CASSLEGTGDTEAFF,TGCGCCAGCAGCTTGGAGGGGACAGGGGACACTGAAGCTTTCTTT
.,TRBJ2-3,.,TRBV15,CATSAYVGTSTDTQYF,TGTGCCACCAGCGCTTATGTAGGGACTAGCACAGATACGCAGTATTTT
.,TRBJ2-1,TRBD2,TRBV29-1,CSVVFRAGGPNEQFF,TGCAGCGTTGTTTTCAGAGCGGGAGGGCCCAATGAGCAGTTCTTC
.,TRBJ2-1,TRBD1,TRBV5-1,CASSLQGVDDEQFF,TGCGCCAGCAGCTTACAGGGGGTGGACGACGAGCAGTTCTTC
few,TRBJ2-7,.,TRBV20-1,CSANYFGGGIDPYEQYF,TGCAGTGCTAATTATTTCGGAGGGGGGATAGATCCCTACGAGCAGTACTTC
.,TRBJ1-1,.,TRBV10-3,CAISEYGGRAGNTEAFF,TGTGCCATCAGTGAATATGGGGGTCGGGCGGGGAACACTGAAGCTTTCTTT
.,TRBJ2-6,.,TRBV7-6,CASSLGGVTTSGANVLTF,TGTGCCAGCAGCTTAGGAGGGGTCACGACCTCTGGGGCCAACGTCCTGACTTTC
.,TRBJ2-3,.,TRBV12-3/TRBV12-4,CASIQGTPSTDTQYF,TGTGCCAGCATCCAGGGGACCCCAAGCACAGATACGCAGTATTTT
.,TRBJ1-2,.,TRBV30,CAWSPGRYNYGYTF,TGTGCCTGGAGCCCCGGCAGGTACAACTATGGCTACACCTTC
.,TRBJ2-1,TRBD2,TRBV20-1,CSALSGLAGRAEQFF,TGCAGTGCCCTCTCGGGACTAGCGGGACGGGCGGAGCAGTTCTTC
once,TRBJ1-1,TRBD1,TRBV18,CATRQGPDTEAFF,TGTGCCACTCGACAGGGCCCGGACACTGAAGCTTTCTTT